A single sample is the source of the 16 T cell receptor beta chains below, sequenced in a study of blood T cell repertoires in COVID-19. Clones were read by immunoSEQ multiplex PCR, and TCRdb kept only the in-frame ones, dropping some. Seen here are about 180,000 clones, 87% observed once, and the top ten hold 1.6%. Source material: peripheral blood. The receptors derive from a woman in her forties or fifties with acute or convalescent COVID-19.

This chain connects TRBV20-1 to TRBJ1-1, with D possibly TRBD1 on 5 matching bases. CDR3 length: 15 amino acids. V lost 3 bases and J lost 4, with 18 bases in between. Germline CDR1 is DFQATT and CDR2 is SNEGSKA (reference sequence). CDR3 sequence: CSASLGLGGVTEAFF. The CDR3 region has the DNA TGCAGTGCTAGTCTCGGTCTGGGGGGGGTCACTGAAGCTTTCTTT.

Regarding this clone: The junction shows a germline mismatch at one end, possibly a read error. The chain combines TRBV7-6 with TRBJ2-2, with 12 positions matching TRBD2. This CDR3 comprises 15 residues. Germline CDR1 SGHVS, CDR2 FNYEAQ. The CDR3 reads CASSLAGGPVGELFF. In nucleotides, the CDR3 is TGTGCCAGCAGCCTAGCGGGAGGGCCGGTCGGGGAGCTGTTTTTT.

The J gene is TRBJ1-5, the V gene TRBV4-3; D is perhaps TRBD1 (6 bases). Trimming took off 1 base at V and 5 bases at J, with 12 bases between the two ends. Per the germline V gene, CDR1 is LGHNA and CDR2 is YSLEER. CDR3 size: 15 residues. Here the CDR3 reads CASSQGIGGHQPQHF. The CDR3 coding sequence is TGCGCCAGCAGCCAAGGGATCGGGGGGCATCAGCCCCAGCATTTT.

The J gene is TRBJ2-7, the V gene TRBV14; D unclear. Germline assignment: CDR1 SGHDN and CDR2 FVKESK. The V gene lost 4 bases and the J gene lost 1 base, with 11 bases spanning the gap. The CDR3 runs 14 residues. The CDR3 here is CASSPRELSYEQYF. The CDR3 region has the DNA TGTGCCAGCAGCCCCCGTGAGTTATCCTACGAGCAGTACTTC. Full variable domain (outside the CDR3, taken from reference TRBV14 and TRBJ2-7): EAGVTQFPSHSVIEKGQTVTLRCDPISGHDNLYWYRRVMGKEIKFLLHFVKESKQDESGMPNNRFLAERTGGTYSTLKVQPAELEDSGVYFCASSPRELSYEQYFGPGTRLTVT.

This sequence joins TRBV29-1 and TRBJ1-2, with D possibly matching TRBD1 (5 bases). Trimming left V 7 bases short and J 2 bases short, with 11 bases between. This CDR3 has 12 residues. Germline assignment: CDR1 SQVTM and CDR2 ANQGSEA. The CDR3 nucleotides are TGCAGCGCCGGGGGAGCCAACTATGGCTACACCTTC. Protein product: CSAGGANYGYTF. The full variable domain, with the rest looked up from reference TRBV29-1 and TRBJ1-2, is SAVISQKPSRDICQRGTSLTIQCQVDSQVTMMFWYRQQPGQSLTLIATANQGSEATYESGFVIDKFPISRPNLTFSTLTVSNMSPEDSSIYLCSAGGANYGYTFGSGTRLTVV.

This chain uses TRBV4-1 with TRBJ2-3, with TRBD1 identical over 7 bases. V lost 2 bases, J lost 3 bases, and 2 bases stayed unmatched. This CDR3 contains 14 residues. Germline CDR1 reads MGHRA; CDR2 reads YSYEKL. The chain's CDR3 is CASSQNRGTDTQYF. The CDR3 DNA reads TGCGCCAGCAGCCAAAACAGGGGAACAGATACGCAGTATTTT.

The chain couples TRBV5-1 to TRBJ2-3; 11 bases map to TRBD2. The CDR3 spans 17 residues. V gave up 0 bases and J gave up 3 bases; unmatched junction bases: 6. In germline, CDR1 is SGHRS, CDR2 YFSETQ. Here the CDR3 DNA reads TGCGCCAGCAGCTTGGTGGTAGCGGGAGGGCCAACAGATACGCAGTATTTT. This translates into CASSLVVAGGPTDTQYF.

The gene calls are TRBV27 and TRBJ2-7, with D hard to call. Germline assignment: CDR1 MNHEY and CDR2 SMNVEV (reference sequence). V lost 1 base and J lost 0, with 10 bases in between. This CDR3 region has 15 residues. The CDR3 nucleotides read TGTGCCAGCAGTTTATTGGGCAGCCGCTCCTACGAGCAGTACTTC. Its translation is CASSLLGSRSYEQYF.

J is TRBJ1-2 and V is TRBV6-2 or TRBV6-3; D unresolved. The CDR3 covers 13 residues. Trimming took off 4 bases at V and 2 bases at J, with 8 bases between the two ends. Germline CDR1 is MNHEY and CDR2 is SVGEGT. The CDR3 DNA reads TGTGCCAGCAGTTCGGGAGGGAACTATGGCTACACCTTC. Amino acids: CASSSGGNYGYTF.

The chain uses TRBV5-5 and TRBJ1-2; tentative D call: TRBD1 (5 bases). The length of the CDR3 is 14 residues. CDR1 and CDR2 from the germline V gene are SGHKS and YYEKEE (reference sequence). Trimming removed 4 bases at V and 8 bases at J, with 18 bases between. The chain's CDR3 is CASSIDGYSGGYTF. In DNA form, the CDR3 reads TGTGCCAGCAGCATAGACGGTTACTCAGGGGGCTACACCTTC.

The chain uses TRBV3-1 (or the pseudogene TRBV3-2) and TRBJ2-1, with TRBD1 matching 9 bases. Germline V lookup: CDR1 LGHDT, CDR2 YNNKEL (reference sequence). J lost 3 bases, V lost 3 bases, and 6 bases had no gene match. The CDR3 length is 16 residues. In DNA, the CDR3 is TGTGCCAGCAGCCACTACACAGGGGGCGGCTACAATGAGCAGTTCTTC. Amino acids: CASSHYTGGGYNEQFF.

The chain links TRBV5-8 to TRBJ1-4; 9 positions match TRBD1. This CDR3 contains 17 residues. Germline assignment: CDR1 SGHTS and CDR2 YDEGEE. The V and J ends lost 4 bases and 3 bases, in that order; junction bases with no gene match: 10. The CDR3 DNA reads TGTGCCAGCAGCGACAACAGGGGGCTTTTAGCTAATGAAAAACTGTTTTTT. This codes for CASSDNRGLLANEKLFF.

The chain joins TRBV19 to TRBJ1-2; D possibly corresponds to TRBD1 (5 bases). The V gene's germline CDR1 is LNHDA and CDR2 SQIVND (reference sequence). V lost 0 bases and J lost 2, with 7 bases in between. There are 14 residues in the CDR3. CDR3 in amino acids: CASSIEEGNYGYTF. CDR3 bases: TGTGCCAGTAGTATAGAGGAGGGGAACTATGGCTACACCTTC.

This chain joins TRBV5-1 and TRBJ1-2; the D gene is possibly TRBD1 (5 bases). The germline V gene has CDR1 SGHRS and CDR2 YFSETQ. V lost 4 bases to trimming and J lost 9 bases, with 13 bases between them. The CDR3 is 12 residues long. The CDR3 spells CASSPRGGSYTF. The DNA of the CDR3 is TGCGCCAGCAGCCCCCGGGGGGGTAGCTACACCTTC.

The chain joins TRBV7-9 to TRBJ2-7, with a weak D call TRBD2 (5 bases). Trimming cost V 3 bases and J 2 bases, with 11 bases left between them. The CDR3 is 14 residues long. In germline, CDR1 is SEHNR, CDR2 FQNEAQ (reference sequence). In nucleotides, the CDR3 is TGTGCCAGCAGCTTTCCACTAGGCCCCTACGAGCAGTACTTC. It yields the protein CASSFPLGPYEQYF.

V gene TRBV7-7 combines with J gene TRBJ2-2; maybe TRBD2 (6 bases). Germline-derived CDR1 and CDR2 are SSHAT and FNYEAQ (reference sequence). V gave up 5 bases and J gave up 8 bases, with 18 bases separating them. CDR3 length equals 15 residues. This chain's CDR3 is CASSPNSGRRGELFF. CDR3 bases: TGTGCCAGCAGCCCTAACAGCGGGCGAAGAGGGGAGCTGTTTTTT.